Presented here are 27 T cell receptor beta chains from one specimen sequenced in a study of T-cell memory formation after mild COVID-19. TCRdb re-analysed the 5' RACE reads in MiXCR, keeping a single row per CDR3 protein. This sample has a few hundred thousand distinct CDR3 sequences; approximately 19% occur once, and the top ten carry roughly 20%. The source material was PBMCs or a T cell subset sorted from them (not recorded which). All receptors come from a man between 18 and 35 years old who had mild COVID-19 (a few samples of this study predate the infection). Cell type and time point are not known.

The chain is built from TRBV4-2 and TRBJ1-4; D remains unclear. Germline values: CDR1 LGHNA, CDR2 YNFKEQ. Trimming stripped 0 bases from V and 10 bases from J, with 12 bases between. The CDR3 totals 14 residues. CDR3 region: CASSQESGGGKLFF. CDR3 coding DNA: TGTGCCAGCAGCCAAGAATCGGGAGGTGGAAAACTGTTTTTT.

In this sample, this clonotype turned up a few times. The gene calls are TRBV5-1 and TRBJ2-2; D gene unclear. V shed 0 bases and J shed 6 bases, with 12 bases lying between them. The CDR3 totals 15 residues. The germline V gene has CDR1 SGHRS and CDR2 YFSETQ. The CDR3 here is CASSLDGSQAGELFF. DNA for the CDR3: TGCGCCAGCAGCTTGGATGGTTCCCAGGCCGGGGAGCTGTTTTTT.

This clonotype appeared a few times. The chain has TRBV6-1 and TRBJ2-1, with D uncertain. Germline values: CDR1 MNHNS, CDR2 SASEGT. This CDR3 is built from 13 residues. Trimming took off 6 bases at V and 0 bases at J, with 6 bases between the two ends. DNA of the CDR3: TGTGCCAGCAGGGGGTACTCCTACAATGAGCAGTTCTTC. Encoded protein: CASRGYSYNEQFF.

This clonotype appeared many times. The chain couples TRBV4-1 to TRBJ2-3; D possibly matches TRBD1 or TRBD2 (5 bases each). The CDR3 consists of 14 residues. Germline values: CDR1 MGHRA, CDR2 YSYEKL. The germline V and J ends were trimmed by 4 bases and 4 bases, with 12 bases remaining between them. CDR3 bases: TGCGCCAGCAGCCTCCTGGGGACCGCAGATACGCAGTATTTT. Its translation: CASSLLGTADTQYF.

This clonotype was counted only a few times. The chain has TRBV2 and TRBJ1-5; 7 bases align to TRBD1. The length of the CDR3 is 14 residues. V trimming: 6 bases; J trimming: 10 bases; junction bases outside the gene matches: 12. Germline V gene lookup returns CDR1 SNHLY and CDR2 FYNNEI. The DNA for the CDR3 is TGTGCCAGCAGGGGGGACAGCCCCCTCCAACCCCAGCATTTT. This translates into CASRGDSPLQPQHF.

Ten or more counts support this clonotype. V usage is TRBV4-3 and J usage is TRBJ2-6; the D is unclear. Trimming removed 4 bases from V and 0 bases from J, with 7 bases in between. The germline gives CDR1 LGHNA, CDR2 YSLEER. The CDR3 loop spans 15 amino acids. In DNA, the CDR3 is TGCGCCAGCAGCCGTGTGGTCTCTGGGGCCAACGTCCTGACTTTC. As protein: CASSRVVSGANVLTF.

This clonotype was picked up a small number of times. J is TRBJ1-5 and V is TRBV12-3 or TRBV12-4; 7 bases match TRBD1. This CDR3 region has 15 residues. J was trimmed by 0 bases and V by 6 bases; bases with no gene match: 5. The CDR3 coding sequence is TGTGCCAGCAGCTCTCAGGGGGATAGCAATCAGCCCCAGCATTTT. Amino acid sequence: CASSSQGDSNQPQHF.

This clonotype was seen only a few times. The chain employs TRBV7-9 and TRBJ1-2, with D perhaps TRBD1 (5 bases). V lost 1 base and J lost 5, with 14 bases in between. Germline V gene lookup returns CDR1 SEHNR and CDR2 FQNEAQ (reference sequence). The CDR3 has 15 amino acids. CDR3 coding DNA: TGTGCCAGCAGCTTAGGTTCCGCGGGGGAATATGGCTACACCTTC. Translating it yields CASSLGSAGEYGYTF.

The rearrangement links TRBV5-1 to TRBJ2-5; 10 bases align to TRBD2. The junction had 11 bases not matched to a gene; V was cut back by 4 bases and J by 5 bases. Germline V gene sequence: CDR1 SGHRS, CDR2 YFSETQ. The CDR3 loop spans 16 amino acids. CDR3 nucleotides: TGCGCCAGCAGCCCTGGAAGCGGGGGGGCCGGGGAGACCCAGTACTTC. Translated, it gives CASSPGSGGAGETQYF.

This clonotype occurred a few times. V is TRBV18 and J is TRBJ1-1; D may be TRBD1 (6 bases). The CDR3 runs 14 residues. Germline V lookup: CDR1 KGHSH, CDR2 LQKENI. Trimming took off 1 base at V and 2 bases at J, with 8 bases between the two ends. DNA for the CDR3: TGTGCCAGCTCACCACAGGGGGATAACACTGAAGCTTTCTTT. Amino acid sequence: CASSPQGDNTEAFF.

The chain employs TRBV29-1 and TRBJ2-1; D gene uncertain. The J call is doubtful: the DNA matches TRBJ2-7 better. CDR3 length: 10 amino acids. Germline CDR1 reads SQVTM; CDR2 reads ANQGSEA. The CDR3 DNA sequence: TGCAGCGCCGTCGAAAATGAGCAGTACTTC. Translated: CSAVENEQYF.

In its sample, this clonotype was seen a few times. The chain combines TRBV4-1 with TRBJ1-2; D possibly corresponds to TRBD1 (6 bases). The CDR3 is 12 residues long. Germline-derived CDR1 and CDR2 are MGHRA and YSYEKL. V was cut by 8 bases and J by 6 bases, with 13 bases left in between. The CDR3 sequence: CASGRDTDGYTF. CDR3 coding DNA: TGCGCCAGCGGCCGGGACACCGATGGCTACACCTTC.

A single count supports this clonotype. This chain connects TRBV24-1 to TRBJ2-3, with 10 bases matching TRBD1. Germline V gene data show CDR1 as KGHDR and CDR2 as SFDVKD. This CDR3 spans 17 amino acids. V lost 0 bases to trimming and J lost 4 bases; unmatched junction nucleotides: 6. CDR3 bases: TGTGCCACCAGTGATTTGCCCGGGACAGGGGCCTCAGATACGCAGTATTTT. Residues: CATSDLPGTGASDTQYF.

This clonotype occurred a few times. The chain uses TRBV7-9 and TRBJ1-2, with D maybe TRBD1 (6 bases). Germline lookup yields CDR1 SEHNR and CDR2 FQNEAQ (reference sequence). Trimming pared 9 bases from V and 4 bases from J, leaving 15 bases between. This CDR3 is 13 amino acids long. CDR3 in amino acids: CARWGALSYGYTF. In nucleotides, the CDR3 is TGTGCCAGGTGGGGGGCCCTGTCCTATGGCTACACCTTC.

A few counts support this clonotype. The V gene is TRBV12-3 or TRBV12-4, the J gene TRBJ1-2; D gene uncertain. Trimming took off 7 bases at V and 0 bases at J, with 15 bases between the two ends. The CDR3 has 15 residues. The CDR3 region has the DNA TGTGCCAGCACCCAATTTTTTCTGCCTAACTATGGCTACACCTTC. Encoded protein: CASTQFFLPNYGYTF.

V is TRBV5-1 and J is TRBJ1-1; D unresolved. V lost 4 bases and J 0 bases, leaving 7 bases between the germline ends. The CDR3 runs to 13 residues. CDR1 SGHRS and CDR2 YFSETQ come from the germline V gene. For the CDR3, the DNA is TGCGCCAGCAGCGCGAGCATGAACACTGAAGCTTTCTTT. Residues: CASSASMNTEAFF.

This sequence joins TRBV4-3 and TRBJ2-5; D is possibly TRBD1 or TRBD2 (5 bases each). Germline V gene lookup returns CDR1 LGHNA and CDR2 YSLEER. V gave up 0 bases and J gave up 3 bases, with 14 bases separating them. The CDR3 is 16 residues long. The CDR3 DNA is TGCGCCAGCAGCCAAGATCCCCCTGGGGACGAAGAGACCCAGTACTTC. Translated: CASSQDPPGDEETQYF.

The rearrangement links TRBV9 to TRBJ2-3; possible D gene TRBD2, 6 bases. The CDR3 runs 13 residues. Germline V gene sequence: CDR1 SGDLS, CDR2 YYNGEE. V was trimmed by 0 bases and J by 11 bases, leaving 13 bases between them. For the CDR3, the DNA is TGTGCCAGCAGCGTAGTAACCGGGGGTGGGCAGTATTTT. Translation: CASSVVTGGGQYF. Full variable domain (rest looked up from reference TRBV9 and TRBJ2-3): DSGVTQTPKHLITATGQRVTLRCSPRSGDLSVYWYQQSLDQGLQFLIQYYNGEERAKGNILERFSAQQFPDLHSELNLSSLELGDSALYFCASSVVTGGGQYFGPGTRLTVL.

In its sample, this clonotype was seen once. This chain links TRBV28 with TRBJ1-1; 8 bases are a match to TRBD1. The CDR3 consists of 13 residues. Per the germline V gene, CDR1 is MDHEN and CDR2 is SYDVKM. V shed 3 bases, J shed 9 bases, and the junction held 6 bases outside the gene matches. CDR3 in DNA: TGTGCCAGCAGTTTCTGGCAGGGGGCAAAAGCTTTCTTT. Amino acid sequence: CASSFWQGAKAFF.

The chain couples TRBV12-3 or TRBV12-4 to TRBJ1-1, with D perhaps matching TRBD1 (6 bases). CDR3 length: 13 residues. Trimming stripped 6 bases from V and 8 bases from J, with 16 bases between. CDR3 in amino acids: CASSVDRSLEAFF. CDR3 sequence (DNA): TGTGCCAGCAGCGTTGACAGGAGTTTGGAAGCTTTCTTT.

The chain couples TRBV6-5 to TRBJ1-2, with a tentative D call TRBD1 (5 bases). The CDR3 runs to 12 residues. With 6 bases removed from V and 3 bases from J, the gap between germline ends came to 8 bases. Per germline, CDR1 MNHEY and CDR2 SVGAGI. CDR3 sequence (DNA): TGTGCCAGCAGGGGGCTATACTATGGCTACACCTTC. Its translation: CASRGLYYGYTF.

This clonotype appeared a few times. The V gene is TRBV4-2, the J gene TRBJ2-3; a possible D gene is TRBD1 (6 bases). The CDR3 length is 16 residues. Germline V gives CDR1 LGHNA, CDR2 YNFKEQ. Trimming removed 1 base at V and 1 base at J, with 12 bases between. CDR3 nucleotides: TGTGCCAGCAGCCAAGTATGGGCAGGGGGCACAGATACGCAGTATTTT. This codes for CASSQVWAGGTDTQYF.

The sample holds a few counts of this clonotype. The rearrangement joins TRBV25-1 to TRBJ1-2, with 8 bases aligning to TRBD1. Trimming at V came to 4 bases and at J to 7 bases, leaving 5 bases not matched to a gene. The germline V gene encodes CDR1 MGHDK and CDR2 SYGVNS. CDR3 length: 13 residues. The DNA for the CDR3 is TGTGCCAGCAGTGGGCAGGGGGCTACTGGCTACACCTTC. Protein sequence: CASSGQGATGYTF.

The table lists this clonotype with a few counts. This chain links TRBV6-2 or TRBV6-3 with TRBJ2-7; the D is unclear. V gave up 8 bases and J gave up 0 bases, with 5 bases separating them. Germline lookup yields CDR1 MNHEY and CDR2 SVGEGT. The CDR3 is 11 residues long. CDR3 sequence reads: CASATSYEQYV. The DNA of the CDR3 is TGTGCCAGCGCCACCTCCTACGAGCAGTACGTC.

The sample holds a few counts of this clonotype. CDR3 in amino acids: CASKPRSGTGDGYTF. The DNA of the CDR3 is TGTGCCAGCAAACCGAGATCCGGGACAGGGGATGGCTACACCTTC. The chain uses TRBV27 and TRBJ1-2; 10 bases are shared with TRBD1. CDR1 MNHEY and CDR2 SMNVEV come from the germline V gene (reference sequence). This CDR3 comprises 15 residues. V lost 7 bases to trimming and J lost 6 bases; unmatched junction nucleotides: 11.

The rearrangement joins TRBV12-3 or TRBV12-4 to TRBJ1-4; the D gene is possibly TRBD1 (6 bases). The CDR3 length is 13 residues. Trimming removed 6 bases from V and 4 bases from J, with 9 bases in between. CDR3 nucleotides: TGTGCCAGCAGGTGGACAGATAATGAAAAACTGTTTTTT. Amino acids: CASRWTDNEKLFF.

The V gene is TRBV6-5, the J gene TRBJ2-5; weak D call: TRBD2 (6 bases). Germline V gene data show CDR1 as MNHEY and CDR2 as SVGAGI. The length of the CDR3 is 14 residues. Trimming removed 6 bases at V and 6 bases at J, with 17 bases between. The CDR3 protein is CASRRGVGGKTQYF. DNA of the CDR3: TGTGCCAGCAGGCGGGGCGTCGGGGGAAAGACCCAGTACTTC.